This T cell receptor (beta chain) was profiled in a study of persistence of HIV-infected CD4 T cells. About this clone itself: Its antigen is still unknown.

The libraries were made with immunoSEQ version 4 in survey mode. Only in-frame clones appear in the TCRdb table, and some are missing; sequencing was by immunoSEQ multiplex PCR. The sample records about 43,000 clones, around 92% being singletons. From germline, CDR1 is MNHEY and CDR2 SMNVEV (reference sequence). The CDR3 is made up of 15 amino acids. Trimming removed 8 bases at V and 2 bases at J, with 18 bases between. This nonspecific control used anti-CD3/anti-CD28 bead stimulation of CD4+ T cells. CD4+ T cells upregulating both CD40 ligand and CD69 were sorted as responding cells. Sequenced here: CD4+ T cells sorted from PBMCs after roughly 18-hour stimulation, sampled from a patient who received antiretroviral therapy. The TCR originated in an adult man with HIV who was CMV-seropositive. V gene TRBV27 combines with J gene TRBJ1-2; weak D call: TRBD1 (6 bases). The CDR3 reads CASGQPRAGNYGYTF. The CDR3 DNA reads TGTGCCAGCGGACAGCCTCGGGCGGGGAACTATGGCTACACCTTC.